The TCR beta chain under discussion was sequenced for a study of T cell repertoires and leukemia-associated antigens (dated by TCRdb to the late 2010s). Concerning the study at large: Each sample yielded about 5.1 to 7 million read pairs and roughly 3.3 to 5.0 million effective reads, 15 million to 20 million effective reads overall. In vitro peptide stimulation of healthy T cells was used with the aim of identifying the antigen recognized by a TCR Vbeta21 clone previously found in CML patients. The study at large found these results: Antigen specificity and function of the expanded clones were not tested directly and required further investigation. The four groups showed no significant differences in numbers of Vbeta genes (approximately 65), Jbeta genes (approximately 15), VDJ rearrangements, or unique CDR3s.

This clonotype appeared many times. Its specific antigen is unknown. The junction departs from the called germline gene at one end, perhaps through a read error. The germline V gene supplies CDR1 MNHEY and CDR2 SVGAGI. Including cysteine and phenylalanine, the CDR3 has 14 amino acids. Only the CDR3 DNA is retained, 42 bases long and in frame from the first base. As a first step, the CD3+ T cells were left to rest overnight in RPMI 1640 lacking fetal bovine serum, at about 2.5 million cells/mL. CD3+ T cells were isolated from PBMCs with MACS immunomagnetic beads following the manufacturer's instructions. Total RNA was extracted from the cultured T cells using TRIzol reagent. 5' rapid amplification of cDNA ends (5'RACE) was the method used to amplify TCRbeta libraries from the RNA. Library concentration and integrity were checked with Qubit, an Agilent instrument, and quantitative PCR before sequencing. Qualified libraries were sequenced on Illumina HiSeq or MiSeq by a commercial service provider. The original methods were these. TCR sequences in each sample were identified using MiXCR version 1.8.2. For a clone to count as qualified, its CDR3 had to be longer than four amino acids, its nucleotide length had to be in-frame, and the clone could not contain a stop codon. A read containing the complete CDR3 structure was defined as an effective read. Expanded clones were validated by RT-PCR with 24 Vbeta primers, GeneScan spectratyping, and Sanger sequencing. TCRdb's own reprocessing of the public reads used fastp at Q25 and MiXCR and kept productive beta chains. Each CDR3 protein appears once, grouped with its most common genes and DNA. The V and J calls here are based on TCRdb, not the publication. In all, the sample holds 10,000 to 13,000 distinct CDR3 sequences, and roughly two fifths of those were seen once. The ten largest make up about a quarter of the sample.

What was sequenced was CD3+ T cells sorted from blood and cultured. The chain uses TRBV6-5 and TRBJ1-5; the D gene cannot be named for sure. The receptor's source is a female donor in good health. The CDR3 has the sequence CASSDSYSNQPQHF. The DNA is as follows: TGTGCCAGCAGTGACTCCTATAGCAATCAGCCCCAGCATTTT.